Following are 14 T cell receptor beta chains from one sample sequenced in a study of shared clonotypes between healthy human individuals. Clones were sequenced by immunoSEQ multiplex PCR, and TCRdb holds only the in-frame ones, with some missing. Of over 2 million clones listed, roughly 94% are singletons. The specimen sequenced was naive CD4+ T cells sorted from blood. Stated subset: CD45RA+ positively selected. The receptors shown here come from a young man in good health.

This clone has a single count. CDR3 region: CASSSYLASGSWEQYF. DNA of the CDR3: TGTGCCAGCAGCTCTTATTTGGCTAGCGGGAGTTGGGAGCAGTACTTC. V usage is TRBV7-9 and J usage is TRBJ2-7; TRBD2 aligns across 10 bases. V gave up 4 bases and J gave up 7 bases; unmatched junction bases: 13. From germline, CDR1 is SEHNR and CDR2 FQNEAQ (reference sequence). This CDR3 has 16 residues.

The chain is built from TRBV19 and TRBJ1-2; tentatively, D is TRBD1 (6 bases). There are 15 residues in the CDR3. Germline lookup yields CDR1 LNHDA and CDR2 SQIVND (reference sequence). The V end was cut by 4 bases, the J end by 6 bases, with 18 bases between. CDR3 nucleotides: TGTGCCAGTAGTACCTCGCCAGGGGAACGAAATGGCTACACCTTC. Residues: CASSTSPGERNGYTF.

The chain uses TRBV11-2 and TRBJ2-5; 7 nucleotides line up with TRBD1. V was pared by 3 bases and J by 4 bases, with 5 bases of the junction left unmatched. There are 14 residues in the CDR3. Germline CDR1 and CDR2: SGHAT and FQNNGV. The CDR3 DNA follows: TGTGCCAGCAGCTTGTACAGGGGCGGAGAGACCCAGTACTTC. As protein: CASSLYRGGETQYF.

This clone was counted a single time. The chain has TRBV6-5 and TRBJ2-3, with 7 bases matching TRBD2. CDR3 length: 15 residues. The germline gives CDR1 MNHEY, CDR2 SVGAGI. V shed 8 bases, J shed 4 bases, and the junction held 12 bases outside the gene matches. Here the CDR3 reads CASGRGNKRADTQYF. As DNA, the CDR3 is TGTGCCAGCGGGAGGGGTAATAAGCGGGCAGATACGCAGTATTTT.

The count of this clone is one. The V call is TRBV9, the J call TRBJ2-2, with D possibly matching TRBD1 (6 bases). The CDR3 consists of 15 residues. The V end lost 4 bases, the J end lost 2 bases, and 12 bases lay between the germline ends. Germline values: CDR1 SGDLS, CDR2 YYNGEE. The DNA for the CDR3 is TGTGCCAGCAGCCTAGAGGACAGAAACACCGGGGAGCTGTTTTTT. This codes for CASSLEDRNTGELFF.

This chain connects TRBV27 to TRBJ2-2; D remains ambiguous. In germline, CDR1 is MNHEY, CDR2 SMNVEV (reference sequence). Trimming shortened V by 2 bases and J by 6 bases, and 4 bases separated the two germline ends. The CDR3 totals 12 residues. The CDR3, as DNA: TGTGCCAGCAGTTTAAGATCCGGGGAGCTGTTTTTT. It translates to CASSLRSGELFF.

In DNA, the CDR3 is TGCGCCAGCAGCCAAGAATCGGGAAATAGGGAGACCCAGTACTTC. This translates into CASSQESGNRETQYF. The chain employs TRBV4-1 and TRBJ2-5; D is perhaps TRBD2 (5 bases). The CDR3 is 15 amino acids. V shed 0 bases and J shed 5 bases, with 13 bases lying between them. Germline CDR1 and CDR2: MGHRA and YSYEKL.

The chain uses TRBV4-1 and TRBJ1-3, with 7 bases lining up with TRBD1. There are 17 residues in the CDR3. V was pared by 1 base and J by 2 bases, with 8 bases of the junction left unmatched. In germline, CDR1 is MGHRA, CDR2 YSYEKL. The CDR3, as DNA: TGCGCCAGCAGCCAAGCAGGGGGGGAGATGGCTGGAAACACCATATATTTT. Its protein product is CASSQAGGEMAGNTIYF.

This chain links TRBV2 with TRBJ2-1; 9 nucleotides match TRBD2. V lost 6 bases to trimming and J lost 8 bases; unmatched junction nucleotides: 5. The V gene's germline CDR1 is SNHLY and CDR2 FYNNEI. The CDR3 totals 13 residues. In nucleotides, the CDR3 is TGTGCCAGCAGCCTAGCGGGAACTTATGAGCAGTTCTTC. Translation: CASSLAGTYEQFF. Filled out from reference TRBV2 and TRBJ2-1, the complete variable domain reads EPEVTQTPSHQVTQMGQEVILRCVPISNHLYFYWYRQILGQKVEFLVSFYNNEISEKSEIFDDQFSVERPDGSNFTLKIRSTKLEDSAMYFCASSLAGTYEQFFGPGTRLTVL.

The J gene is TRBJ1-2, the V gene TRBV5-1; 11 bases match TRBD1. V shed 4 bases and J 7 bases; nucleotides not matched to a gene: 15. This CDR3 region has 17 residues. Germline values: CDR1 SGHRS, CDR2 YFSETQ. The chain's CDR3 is CASSGTYTGQGDRGYTF. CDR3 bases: TGCGCCAGCAGCGGGACGTATACGGGACAGGGGGACCGTGGCTACACCTTC.

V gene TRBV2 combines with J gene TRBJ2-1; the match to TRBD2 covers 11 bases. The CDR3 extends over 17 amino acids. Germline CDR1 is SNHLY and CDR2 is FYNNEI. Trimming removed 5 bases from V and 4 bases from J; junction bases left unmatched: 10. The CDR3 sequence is CASSRAPTSGTYNEQFF. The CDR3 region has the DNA TGTGCCAGCAGTCGGGCCCCGACTAGCGGGACGTACAATGAGCAGTTCTTC.

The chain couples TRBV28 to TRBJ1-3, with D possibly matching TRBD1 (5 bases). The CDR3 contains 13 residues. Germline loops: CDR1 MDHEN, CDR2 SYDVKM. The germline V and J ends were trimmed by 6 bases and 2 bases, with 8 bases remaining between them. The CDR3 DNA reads TGTGCCAGCAGAGGGGCCGCTGGAAACACCATATATTTT. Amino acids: CASRGAAGNTIYF.

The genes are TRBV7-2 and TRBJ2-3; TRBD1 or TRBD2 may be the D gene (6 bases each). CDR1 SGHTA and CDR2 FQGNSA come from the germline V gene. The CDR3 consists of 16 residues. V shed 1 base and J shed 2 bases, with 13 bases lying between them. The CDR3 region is CASSLEGGSPTDTQYF. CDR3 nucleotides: TGTGCCAGCAGCTTAGAGGGGGGAAGCCCCACAGATACGCAGTATTTT.

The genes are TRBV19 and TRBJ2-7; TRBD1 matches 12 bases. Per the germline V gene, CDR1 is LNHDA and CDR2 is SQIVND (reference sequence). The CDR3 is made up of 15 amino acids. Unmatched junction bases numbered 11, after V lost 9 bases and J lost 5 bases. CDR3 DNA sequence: TGTGCCAGGAAGGGACAGGGGGCCCGTAGCAACGAGCAGTACTTC. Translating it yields CARKGQGARSNEQYF.